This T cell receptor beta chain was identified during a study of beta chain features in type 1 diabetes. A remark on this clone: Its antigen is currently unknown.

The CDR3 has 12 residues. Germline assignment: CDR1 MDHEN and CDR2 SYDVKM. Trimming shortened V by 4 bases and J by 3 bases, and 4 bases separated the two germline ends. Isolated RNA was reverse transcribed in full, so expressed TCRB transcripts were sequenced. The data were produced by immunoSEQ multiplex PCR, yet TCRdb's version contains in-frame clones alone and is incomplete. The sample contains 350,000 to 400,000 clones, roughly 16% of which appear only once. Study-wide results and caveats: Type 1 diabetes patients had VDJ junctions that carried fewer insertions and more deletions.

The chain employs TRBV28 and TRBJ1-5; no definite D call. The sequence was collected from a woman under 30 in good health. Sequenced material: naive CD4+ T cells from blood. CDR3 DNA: TGTGCCAGCAGTTCCTTCAATCAGCCCCAGCATTTT. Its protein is CASSSFNQPQHF.